Listed here is a single TCR beta chain. This clonotype was recorded many times. It lacks a known antigen. It has no much larger one-base neighbor in the sample; base qualities were not kept. The sample belongs to a study of early T cells in non-severe SARS-CoV-2 infection (TCRdb year 2021). In terms of the full investigation: TCR sequencing used bulk RNA from unsorted whole blood, so alpha and beta chains could not be paired.

Library preparation was by 5' RACE. Data came from a NextSeq 500. Unique molecular identifiers were attached to individual cDNA molecules in the TCR library protocol so that sequencing error and PCR bias could be corrected. TCR alpha and beta chains were both sequenced, and the abundances of alpha and beta sequences in each sample were closely correlated with each other. Turning to the authors' computational methods: Decombinator V4 was used to annotate the V gene, J gene and CDR3 of the TCR sequences. TCRs were defined as expanded if a significant change between any two time points was detected under a Poisson model with p below 0.0001. TCR abundances were normalised to the total number of TCRs sequenced per sample and were expressed as counts per million. MAIT TCRs were defined by TRAV1-2 paired with TRAJ12, TRAJ20 or TRAJ33, and iNKT TCRs by TRAV10 paired with TRAJ18. A search of VDJdb, accessed on 1 November 2021, was run for TCRs annotated to CMV, EBV and SARS-CoV-2, with TCRs annotated for multiple antigens excluded. TCRdb trimmed the raw reads at Q25, called clones with MiXCR and kept productive beta chains. Each entry is one CDR3 protein sequence, shown with its most common DNA and genes. The authors' filters were not applied to this entry. The sample table contains about 40,000 distinct CDR3 sequences; only one count was recorded for 5% to 6.5% of them. The top ten clonotypes cover around 24% of the sample.

V is pared back by 7 bases and J by 3 bases, with 22 bases lying between the germline termini. Reading the germline V gene (reference sequence) gives CDR1 SEHNR and CDR2 FQNEAQ. From the cysteine through the phenylalanine, the CDR3 covers 17 amino acids. CDR3 DNA is the only sequence kept; it has 51 bases, read in frame from the first base. The study was a case-control design nested within a healthcare worker cohort in London, UK, with weekly nasopharyngeal swab PCR tests and blood sampling. Between 23 and 31 March 2020, the week of the UK lockdown, healthcare workers were enrolled and then followed up weekly for as long as 16 weeks. What the authors observed across the whole study: VDJdb matching was skewed toward anti-spike CD8 responses and likely underestimated virus-specific expansions, missing private and CD4 specificities.

Sequencing used whole blood. Recombination joined TRBV7-9 with TRBJ2-1, and TRBD1 may be the D gene, going by 7 matching bases. This clonotype was obtained from an adult who was a healthcare worker with PCR-confirmed SARS-CoV-2 infection or an uninfected control (not recorded which). The CDR3 reads as follows: CASKPPFGGGDYNEQFF. The nucleotide sequence is TGTGCCAGCAAACCTCCTTTTGGAGGGGGCGACTACAATGAGCAGTTCTTC.